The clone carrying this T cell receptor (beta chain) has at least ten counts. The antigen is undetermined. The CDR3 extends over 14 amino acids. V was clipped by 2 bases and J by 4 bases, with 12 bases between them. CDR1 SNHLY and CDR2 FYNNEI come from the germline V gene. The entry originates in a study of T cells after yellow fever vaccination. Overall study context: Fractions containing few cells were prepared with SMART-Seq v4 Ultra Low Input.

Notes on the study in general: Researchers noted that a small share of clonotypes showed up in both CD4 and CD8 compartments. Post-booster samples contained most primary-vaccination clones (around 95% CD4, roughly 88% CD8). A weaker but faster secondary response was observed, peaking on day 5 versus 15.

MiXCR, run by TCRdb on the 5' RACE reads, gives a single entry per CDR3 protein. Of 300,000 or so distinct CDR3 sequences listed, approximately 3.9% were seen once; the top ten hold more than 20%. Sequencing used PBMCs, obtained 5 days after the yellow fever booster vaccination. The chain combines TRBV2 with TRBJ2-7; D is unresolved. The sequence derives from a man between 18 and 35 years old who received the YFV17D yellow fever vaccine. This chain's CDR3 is CASSETGGWYEQYF. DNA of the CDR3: TGTGCCAGCAGTGAAACGGGCGGATGGTACGAGCAGTACTTC.